This T cell receptor (beta chain) was obtained from a study of blood T cell repertoires in COVID-19. Study in general: In each case, the material was cDNA or gDNA derived from T cells, B-cell-depleted T cells, or PBMCs.

This clone was found a few times. Germline V gene lookup returns CDR1 MNHEY and CDR2 SVGEGT. Unmatched junction bases numbered 6, after V lost 5 bases and J lost 6 bases. There are 13 residues in the CDR3. Here immunoSEQ multiplex PCR was the method, and the copy in TCRdb shows in-frame clones only, minus some. The table has under 170,000 clones, about nine tenths seen once; the top ten hold around 4%. The chain employs TRBV6-2 or TRBV6-3 and TRBJ1-2; 7 nucleotides agree with TRBD1. The sequenced material came from peripheral blood. The source is an older woman with active or convalescent COVID-19. The CDR3 DNA reads as TGTGCCAGCAGTCCGACAGGGCTCGATGGCTACACCTTC. The encoded protein is CASSPTGLDGYTF.